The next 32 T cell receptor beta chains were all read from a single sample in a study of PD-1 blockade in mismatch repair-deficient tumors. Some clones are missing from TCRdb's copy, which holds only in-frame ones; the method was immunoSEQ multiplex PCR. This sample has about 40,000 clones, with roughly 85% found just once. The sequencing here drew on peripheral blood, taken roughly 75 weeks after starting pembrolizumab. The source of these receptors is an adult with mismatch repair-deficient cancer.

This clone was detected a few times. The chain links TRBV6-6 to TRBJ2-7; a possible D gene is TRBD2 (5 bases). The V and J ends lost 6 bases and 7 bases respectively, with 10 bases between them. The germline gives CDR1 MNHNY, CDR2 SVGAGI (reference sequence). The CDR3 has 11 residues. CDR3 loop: CASSLTGEQYF. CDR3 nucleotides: TGTGCCAGCAGCCTCACGGGGGAGCAGTACTTC.

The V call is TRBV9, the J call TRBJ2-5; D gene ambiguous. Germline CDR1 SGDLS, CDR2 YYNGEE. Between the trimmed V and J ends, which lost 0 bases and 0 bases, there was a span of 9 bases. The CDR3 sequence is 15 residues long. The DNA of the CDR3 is TGTGCCAGCAGCGTAGGAGGCGTAAACCAAGAGACCCAGTACTTC. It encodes CASSVGGVNQETQYF.

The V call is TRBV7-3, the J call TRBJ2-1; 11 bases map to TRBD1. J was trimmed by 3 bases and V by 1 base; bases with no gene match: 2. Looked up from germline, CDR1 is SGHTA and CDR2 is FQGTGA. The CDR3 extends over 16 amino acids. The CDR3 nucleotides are TGTGCCAGCAGCTTAAGGACAGGGGGCGTCTACAATGAGCAGTTCTTC. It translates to CASSLRTGGVYNEQFF.

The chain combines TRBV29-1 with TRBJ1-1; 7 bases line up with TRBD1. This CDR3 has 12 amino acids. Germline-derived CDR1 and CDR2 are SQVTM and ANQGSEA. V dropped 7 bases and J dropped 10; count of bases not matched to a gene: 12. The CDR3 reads CSGLRQGMGAFF. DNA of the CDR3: TGCAGCGGACTCCGACAGGGAATGGGAGCTTTCTTT.

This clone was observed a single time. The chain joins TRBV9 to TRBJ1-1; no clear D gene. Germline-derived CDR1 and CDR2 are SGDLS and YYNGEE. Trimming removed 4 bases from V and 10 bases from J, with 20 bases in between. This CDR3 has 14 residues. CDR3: CASSPGLSPPRAFF. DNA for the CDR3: TGTGCCAGCAGCCCTGGACTTTCACCGCCGCGAGCTTTCTTT.

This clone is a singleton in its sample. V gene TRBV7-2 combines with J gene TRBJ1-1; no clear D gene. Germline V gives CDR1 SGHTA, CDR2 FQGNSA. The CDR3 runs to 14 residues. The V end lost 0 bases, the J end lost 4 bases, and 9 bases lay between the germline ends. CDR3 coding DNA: TGTGCCAGCAGCTTAGCTAACGGCGCCACTGAAGCTTTCTTT. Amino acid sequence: CASSLANGATEAFF. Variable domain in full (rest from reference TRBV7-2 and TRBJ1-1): GAGVSQSPSNKVTEKGKDVELRCDPISGHTALYWYRQSLGQGLEFLIYFQGNSAPDKSGLPSDRFSAERTGGSVSTLTIQRTQQEDSAVYLCASSLANGATEAFFGQGTRLTVV.

CDR3 in DNA: TGTGCCAGCAGCATCACCGTTAATAGGGCTCCAGATACGCAGTATTTT. Translating gives CASSITVNRAPDTQYF. This rearrangement joins TRBV7-9 to TRBJ2-3; D gene unclear. The CDR3 has 16 residues. Germline V gene sequence: CDR1 SEHNR, CDR2 FQNEAQ (reference sequence). V lost 5 bases to trimming and J lost 4 bases, with 19 bases between them.

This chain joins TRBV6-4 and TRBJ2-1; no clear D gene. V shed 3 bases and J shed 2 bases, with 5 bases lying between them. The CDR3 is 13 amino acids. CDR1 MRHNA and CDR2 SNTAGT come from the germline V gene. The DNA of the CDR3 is TGTGCCAGCAGTGAAGAGGCCTACAATGAGCAGTTCTTC. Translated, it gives CASSEEAYNEQFF.

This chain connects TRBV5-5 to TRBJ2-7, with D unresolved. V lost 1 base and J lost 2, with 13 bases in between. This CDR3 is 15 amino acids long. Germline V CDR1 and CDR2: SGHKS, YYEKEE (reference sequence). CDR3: CASSLRLPSTYEQYF. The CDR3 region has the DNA TGTGCCAGCAGCTTGAGGTTACCGTCCACCTACGAGCAGTACTTC.

The CDR3 spells CASSLRDSYEQYF. CDR3 nucleotides: TGTGCCAGCAGCTTACGGGACTCCTACGAGCAGTACTTC. The genes are TRBV7-2 and TRBJ2-7; D possibly corresponds to TRBD2 (5 bases). Germline V lookup: CDR1 SGHTA, CDR2 FQGNSA. The CDR3 spans 13 residues. V dropped 2 bases and J dropped 0 bases, with 5 bases sitting between them. The full variable domain, with the rest looked up from reference TRBV7-2 and TRBJ2-7, is GAGVSQSPSNKVTEKGKDVELRCDPISGHTALYWYRQSLGQGLEFLIYFQGNSAPDKSGLPSDRFSAERTGGSVSTLTIQRTQQEDSAVYLCASSLRDSYEQYFGPGTRLTVT.

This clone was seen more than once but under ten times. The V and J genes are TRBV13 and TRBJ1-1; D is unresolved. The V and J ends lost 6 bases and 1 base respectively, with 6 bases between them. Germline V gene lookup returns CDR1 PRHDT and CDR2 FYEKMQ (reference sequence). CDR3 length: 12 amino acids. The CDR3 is CASSIGNTEAFF. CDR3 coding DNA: TGTGCCAGCAGTATTGGGAACACTGAAGCTTTCTTT.

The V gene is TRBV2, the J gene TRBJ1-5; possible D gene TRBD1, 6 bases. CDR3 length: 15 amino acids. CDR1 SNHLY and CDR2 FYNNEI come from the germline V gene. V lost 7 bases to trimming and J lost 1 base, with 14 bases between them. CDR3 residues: CASTEGGFSNQPQHF. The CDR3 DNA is TGTGCCAGCACCGAGGGGGGGTTCAGCAATCAGCCCCAGCATTTT.

CDR3 DNA sequence: TGCAGCGCCTCCCTCACCTACGAGCAGTACTTC. Amino acid sequence: CSASLTYEQYF. The V gene is TRBV29-1, the J gene TRBJ2-7; no reliable D call. V was cut by 7 bases and J by 2 bases, with 9 bases left in between. Germline CDR1 is SQVTM and CDR2 is ANQGSEA. The CDR3 is 11 residues long.

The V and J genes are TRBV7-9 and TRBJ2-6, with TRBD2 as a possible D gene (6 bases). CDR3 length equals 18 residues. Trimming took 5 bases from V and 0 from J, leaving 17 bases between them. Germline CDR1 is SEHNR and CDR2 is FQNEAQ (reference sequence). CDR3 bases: TGTGCCAGCAGCGTAACACCGGGACTCGGCTCTGGGGCCAACGTCCTGACTTTC. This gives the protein CASSVTPGLGSGANVLTF.

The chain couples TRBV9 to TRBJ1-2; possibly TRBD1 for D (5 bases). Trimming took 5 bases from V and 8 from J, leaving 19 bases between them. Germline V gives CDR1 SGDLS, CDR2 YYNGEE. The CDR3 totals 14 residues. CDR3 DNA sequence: TGTGCCAGCAGGGGGGACTTTCGGGCGGGAGGCTACACCTTC. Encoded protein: CASRGDFRAGGYTF.

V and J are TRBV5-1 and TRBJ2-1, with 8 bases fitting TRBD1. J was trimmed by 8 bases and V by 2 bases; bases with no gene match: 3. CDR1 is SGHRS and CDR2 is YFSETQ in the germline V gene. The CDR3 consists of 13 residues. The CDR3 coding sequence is TGCGCCAGCAGCTTAAGACAGGGGCATGAGCAGTTCTTC. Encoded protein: CASSLRQGHEQFF.

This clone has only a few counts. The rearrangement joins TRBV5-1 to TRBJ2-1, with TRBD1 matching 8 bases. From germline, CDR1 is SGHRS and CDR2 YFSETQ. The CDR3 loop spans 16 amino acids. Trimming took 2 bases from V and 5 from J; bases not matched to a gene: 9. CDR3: CASSFSMTGANNEQFF. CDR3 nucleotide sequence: TGCGCCAGCAGCTTTTCCATGACAGGGGCCAACAATGAGCAGTTCTTC. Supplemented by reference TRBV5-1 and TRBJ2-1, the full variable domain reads KAGVTQTPRYLIKTRGQQVTLSCSPISGHRSVSWYQQTPGQGLQFLFEYFSETQRNKGNFPGRFSGRQFSNSRSEMNVSTLELGDSALYLCASSFSMTGANNEQFFGPGTRLTVL.

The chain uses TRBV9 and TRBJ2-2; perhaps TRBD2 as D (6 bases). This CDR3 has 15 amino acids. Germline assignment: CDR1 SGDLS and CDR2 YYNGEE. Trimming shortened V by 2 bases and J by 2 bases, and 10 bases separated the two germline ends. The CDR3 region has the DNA TGTGCCAGCAGCGTGTCCGGGAGTAACACCGGGGAGCTGTTTTTT. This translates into CASSVSGSNTGELFF.

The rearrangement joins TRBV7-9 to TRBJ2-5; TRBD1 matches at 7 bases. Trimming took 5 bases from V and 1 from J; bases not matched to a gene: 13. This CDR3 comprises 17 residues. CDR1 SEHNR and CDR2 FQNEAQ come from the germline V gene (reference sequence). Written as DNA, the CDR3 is TGTGCCAGCAGCCTTAGCACTACAGGGGTGGCCCAAGAGACCCAGTACTTC. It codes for CASSLSTTGVAQETQYF.

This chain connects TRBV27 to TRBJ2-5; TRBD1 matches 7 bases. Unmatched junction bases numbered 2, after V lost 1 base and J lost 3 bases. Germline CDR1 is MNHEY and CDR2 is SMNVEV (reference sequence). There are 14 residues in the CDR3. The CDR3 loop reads CASSLYTGEETQYF. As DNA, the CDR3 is TGTGCCAGCAGTTTATACACAGGGGAAGAGACCCAGTACTTC.

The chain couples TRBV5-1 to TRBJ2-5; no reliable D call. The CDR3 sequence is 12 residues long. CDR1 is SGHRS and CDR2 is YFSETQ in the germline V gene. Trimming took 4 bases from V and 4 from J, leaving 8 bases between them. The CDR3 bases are TGCGCCAGCAGCACATCGGGAGAGACCCAGTACTTC. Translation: CASSTSGETQYF.

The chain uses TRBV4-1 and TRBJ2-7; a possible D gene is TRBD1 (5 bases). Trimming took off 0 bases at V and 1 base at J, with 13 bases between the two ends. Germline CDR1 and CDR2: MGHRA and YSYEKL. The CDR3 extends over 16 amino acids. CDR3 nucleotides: TGCGCCAGCAGCCAAGAAACGGGTGGGGCATCCTACGAGCAGTACTTC. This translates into CASSQETGGASYEQYF.

The CDR3 loop reads CASSSEPDTQYF. The DNA of the CDR3 is TGTGCCAGCAGTTCTGAACCAGATACGCAGTATTTT. The J gene is TRBJ2-3, the V gene TRBV27, with D unresolved. With 4 bases removed from V and 4 bases from J, the gap between germline ends came to 6 bases. In germline, CDR1 is MNHEY, CDR2 SMNVEV (reference sequence). The CDR3 loop spans 12 amino acids.

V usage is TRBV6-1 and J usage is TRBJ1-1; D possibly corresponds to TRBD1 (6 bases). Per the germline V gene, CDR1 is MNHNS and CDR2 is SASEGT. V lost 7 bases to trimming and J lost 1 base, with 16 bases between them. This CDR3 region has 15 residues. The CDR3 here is CASTIGGGRNTEAFF. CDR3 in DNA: TGTGCCAGCACGATCGGGGGCGGGAGGAACACTGAAGCTTTCTTT.

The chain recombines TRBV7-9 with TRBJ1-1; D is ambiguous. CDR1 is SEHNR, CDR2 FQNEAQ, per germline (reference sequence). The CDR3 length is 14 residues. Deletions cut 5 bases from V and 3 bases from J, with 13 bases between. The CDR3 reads CASSLPGTHTEAFF. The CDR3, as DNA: TGTGCCAGCAGCCTCCCCGGTACCCACACTGAAGCTTTCTTT. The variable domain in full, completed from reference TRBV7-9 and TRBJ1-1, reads DTGVSQNPRHKITKRGQNVTFRCDPISEHNRLYWYRQTLGQGPEFLTYFQNEAQLEKSRLLSDRFSAERPKGSFSTLEIQRTEQGDSAMYLCASSLPGTHTEAFFGQGTRLTVV.

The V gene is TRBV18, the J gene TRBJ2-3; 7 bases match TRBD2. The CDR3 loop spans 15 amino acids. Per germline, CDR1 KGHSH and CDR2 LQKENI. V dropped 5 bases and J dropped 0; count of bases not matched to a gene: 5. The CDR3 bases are TGTGCCAGCTCAACCCTAGCGGCCAGCACAGATACGCAGTATTTT. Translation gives CASSTLAASTDTQYF.

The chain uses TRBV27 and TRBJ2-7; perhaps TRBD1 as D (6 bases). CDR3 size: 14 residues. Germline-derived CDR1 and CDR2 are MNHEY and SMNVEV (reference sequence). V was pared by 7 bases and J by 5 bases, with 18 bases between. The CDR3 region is CASTPGDGANEQYF. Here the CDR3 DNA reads TGTGCCAGCACCCCAGGGGATGGGGCGAACGAGCAGTACTTC.

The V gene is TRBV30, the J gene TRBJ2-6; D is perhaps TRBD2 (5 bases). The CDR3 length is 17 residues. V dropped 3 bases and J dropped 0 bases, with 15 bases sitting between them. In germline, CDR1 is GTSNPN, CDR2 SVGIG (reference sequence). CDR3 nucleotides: TGTGCCTGGAGGAGGGAGCCCATGGGCTCTGGGGCCAACGTCCTGACTTTC. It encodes CAWRREPMGSGANVLTF.

The CDR3 nucleotides are TGTGCCAGCAGCAGAAATGACAGGCCGGGGTGGGTGTTTTTT. This translates into CASSRNDRPGWVFF. V gene TRBV6-5 combines with J gene TRBJ2-2; a weak D match, TRBD1 (6 bases). CDR1 and CDR2 from the germline V gene are MNHEY and SVGAGI. The CDR3 runs 14 residues. With 6 bases removed from V and 15 bases from J, the gap between germline ends came to 23 bases.

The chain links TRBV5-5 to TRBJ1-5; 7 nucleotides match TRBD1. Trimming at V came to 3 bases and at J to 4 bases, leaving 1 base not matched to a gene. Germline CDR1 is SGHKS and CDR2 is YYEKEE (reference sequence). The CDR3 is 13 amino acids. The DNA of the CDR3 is TGTGCCAGCAGCTGGGACAGAAATCAGCCCCAGCATTTT. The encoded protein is CASSWDRNQPQHF.

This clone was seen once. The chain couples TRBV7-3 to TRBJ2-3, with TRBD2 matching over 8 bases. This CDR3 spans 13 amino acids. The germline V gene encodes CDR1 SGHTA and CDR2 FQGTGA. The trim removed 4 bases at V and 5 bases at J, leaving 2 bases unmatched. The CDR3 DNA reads TGTGCCAGCAGCTCGACTAGCGTAGATACGCAGTATTTT. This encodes CASSSTSVDTQYF.

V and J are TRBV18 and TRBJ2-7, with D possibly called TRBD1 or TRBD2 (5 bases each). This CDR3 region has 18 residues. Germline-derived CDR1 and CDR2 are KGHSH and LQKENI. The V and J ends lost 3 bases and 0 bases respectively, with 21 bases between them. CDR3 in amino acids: CASSPGPFQPQSSYEQYF. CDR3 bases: TGTGCCAGCTCACCGGGACCCTTTCAGCCTCAAAGCTCCTACGAGCAGTACTTC.